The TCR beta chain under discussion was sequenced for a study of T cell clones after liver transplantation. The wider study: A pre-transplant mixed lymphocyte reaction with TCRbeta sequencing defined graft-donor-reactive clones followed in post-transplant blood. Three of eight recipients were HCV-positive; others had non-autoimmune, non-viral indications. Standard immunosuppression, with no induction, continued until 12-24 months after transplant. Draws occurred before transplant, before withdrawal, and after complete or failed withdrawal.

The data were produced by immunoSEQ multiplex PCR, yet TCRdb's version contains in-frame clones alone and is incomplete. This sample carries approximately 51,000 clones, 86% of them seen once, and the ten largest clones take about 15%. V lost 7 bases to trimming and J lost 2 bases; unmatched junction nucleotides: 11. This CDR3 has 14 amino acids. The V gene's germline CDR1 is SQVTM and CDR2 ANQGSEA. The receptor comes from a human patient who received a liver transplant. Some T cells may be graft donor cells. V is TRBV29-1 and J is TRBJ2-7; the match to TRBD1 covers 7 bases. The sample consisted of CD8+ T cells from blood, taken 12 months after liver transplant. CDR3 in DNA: TGCAGCGCCATGGGACAGCATTCTCCCTACGAGCAGTACTTC. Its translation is CSAMGQHSPYEQYF.